Only one count was recorded for the clone carrying this T cell receptor (beta chain). The antigen remains unidentified. The data were produced by immunoSEQ multiplex PCR, yet TCRdb's version contains in-frame clones alone and is incomplete. Of over 55,000 clones listed, roughly three quarters are singletons. The data belong to a study of OX40 agonist ivuxolimab in advanced cancers. For the study at large: Patients received the agonistic anti-OX40 (CD134) antibody ivuxolimab. Patients in the trial were receiving intravenous ivuxolimab every 2 weeks, at doses of 0.01 to 10 mg/kg. Enrolled patients in dose escalation had cancers that were hepatocellular carcinoma, melanoma, renal cell or head and neck cancer.

Study findings and constraints: In the 0.1 to 3.0 mg/kg range, CD4+ and CD8+ blood T cells had expanded clonally by week 6.

CDR3 size: 15 residues. Trimming took off 6 bases at V and 0 bases at J, with 11 bases between the two ends. From germline, CDR1 is LNHDA and CDR2 SQIVND (reference sequence). The TCR comes from an adult with an advanced solid tumor such as melanoma, head and neck, liver or kidney cancer. The rearrangement joins TRBV19 to TRBJ2-2; no clear D gene. Sequencing used CD4+ or CD8+ T cells sorted from blood, obtained in a trial of the OX40 agonist ivuxolimab. CDR3 sequence reads: CASRLAQTNTGELFF. Here the CDR3 DNA reads TGTGCCAGTAGGTTAGCCCAGACGAACACCGGGGAGCTGTTTTTT.